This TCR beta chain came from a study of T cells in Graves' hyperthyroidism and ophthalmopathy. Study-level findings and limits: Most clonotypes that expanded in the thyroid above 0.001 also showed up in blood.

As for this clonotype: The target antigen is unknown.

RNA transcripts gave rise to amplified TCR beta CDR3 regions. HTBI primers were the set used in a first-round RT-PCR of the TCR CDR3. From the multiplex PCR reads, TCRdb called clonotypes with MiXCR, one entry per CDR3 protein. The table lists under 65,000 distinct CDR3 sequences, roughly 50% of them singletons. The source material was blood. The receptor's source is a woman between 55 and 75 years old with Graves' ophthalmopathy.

CDR3 residues: CASSGPPLAGGPDVVGELFF. CDR3 DNA sequence: TGCGCCAGCTCCGGCCCCCCACTAGCGGGGGGGCCAGATGTAGTCGGGGAGCTGTTTTTT. The rearrangement links TRBV10-2 to TRBJ2-2; the match to TRBD2 covers 13 bases. The V gene end was trimmed by 8 bases and the J gene end by 7 bases; junction bases not matched to a gene: 22. From germline, CDR1 is WSHSY and CDR2 SAAADI. The CDR3 spans 20 residues.